A selection of T cell receptor beta chains follows, all from one sample in a study of identical twins. TCRdb recomputed calls from the 5' RACE reads with MiXCR, one row per CDR3 protein. The table records some 1,600,000 distinct CDR3 sequences, roughly a third of them present only once. Source material: cord blood. The receptors come from a newborn girl in good health. Each CDR3 is given with its conserved first and last residue. The D gene is left open where the match is weak. Not all rows give a size; the values are once, few, many and, for expanded clones, a class.

J,size,D,V,CDR3,DNA
TRBJ1-6,-,TRBD1,TRBV27,CASSLRDRSNSPLHF,TGTGCCAGCAGTCTCCGGGACAGGTCTAATTCACCCCTCCACTTT
TRBJ2-6,once,-,TRBV20-1,CSARDSGWPSGANVLTF,TGCAGTGCTAGAGATTCAGGGTGGCCCTCTGGGGCCAACGTCCTGACTTTC
TRBJ2-7,-,-,TRBV27,CASSRIQNEQYF,TGTGCCAGCAGTCGCATCCAGAATGAGCAGTACTTC
TRBJ1-2,-,-,TRBV2,CASSGWTQKGLNYGYTF,TGTGCCAGCAGTGGATGGACACAAAAAGGATTAAACTATGGCTACACCTTC
TRBJ2-1,-,TRBD2,TRBV4-1,CASSQGPGLGSYNEQFF,TGCGCCAGTAGCCAAGGCCCGGGACTAGGCTCCTACAATGAGCAGTTCTTC
TRBJ1-5,-,-,TRBV10-3,CAIGGGGNQPQHF,TGTGCCATCGGGGGTGGTGGCAATCAGCCCCAGCATTTT
TRBJ2-2,-,-,TRBV20-1,CSARGGGYVNTGELFF,TGCAGTGCTAGAGGGGGGGGCTATGTGAACACCGGGGAGCTGTTTTTT
TRBJ2-1,few,-,TRBV9,CASSVGVMSYNEQFF,TGTGCCAGCAGCGTAGGGGTAATGAGCTACAATGAGCAGTTCTTC
TRBJ1-5,-,-,TRBV5-6,CASSFWQGGSNQPQHF,TGTGCCAGCAGCTTTTGGCAGGGCGGGAGCAATCAGCCCCAGCATTTT
TRBJ2-4,once,-,TRBV14,CASSQDRLAENTQYF,TGTGCCAGCAGCCAAGATCGGTTAGCGGAAAACACTCAGTACTTC
TRBJ2-1,few,TRBD2,TRBV4-1,CASSPAIPNGRMVEQFF,TGCGCCAGCAGCCCAGCTATCCCTAACGGGAGGATGGTTGAGCAGTTCTTC
TRBJ1-1,-,-,TRBV2,CASSERVGGMNTEAFF,TGTGCCAGCAGTGAAAGGGTTGGGGGTATGAACACTGAAGCTTTCTTT
TRBJ2-1,-,-,TRBV5-1,CASSPGSSGYNEQFF,TGCGCCAGCAGCCCCGGGTCCTCAGGGTACAATGAGCAGTTCTTC
TRBJ2-1,-,-,TRBV3-1,CASSHGIYEQFF,TGTGCCAGCAGCCACGGAATATACGAGCAGTTCTTC
TRBJ2-4,-,-,TRBV30,CAWSVQGSYIQYF,TGTGCCTGGAGTGTACAGGGATCTTACATTCAGTACTTC
TRBJ1-2,-,-,TRBV20-1,CSARPLHNYGYTF,TGCAGTGCTAGGCCTCTACACAACTATGGCTACACCTTC
TRBJ1-5,few,-,TRBV12-3/TRBV12-4,CASRNQPNQPQHF,TGTGCCAGCAGAAACCAACCCAACCAGCCCCAGCATTTT
TRBJ2-5,-,-,TRBV24-1,CATSDTQGTQYF,TGTGCCACCAGTGATACACAGGGGACCCAGTACTTC
TRBJ2-6,-,-,TRBV20-1,CSARDPIHGRIPGANVLTF,TGCAGTGCTAGAGACCCTATCCACGGACGGATCCCTGGGGCCAACGTCCTGACTTTC
TRBJ2-4,many,-,TRBV2,CASSEGLAKNIQYF,TGTGCCAGCAGTGAGGGACTAGCCAAAAACATTCAGTACTTC
TRBJ2-3,few,TRBD1,TRBV14,CASSQDNRGRGTQYF,TGTGCCAGCAGCCAAGATAACAGGGGGAGAGGTACGCAGTATTTT
TRBJ1-2,few,TRBD1,TRBV11-2,CASSSLRGQGLANYGYTF,TGTGCCAGCAGTTCCCTCCGGGGACAGGGTCTAGCTAACTATGGCTACACCTTC
TRBJ2-5,-,-,TRBV10-3,CAISEPNQETQYF,TGTGCCATCAGTGAGCCAAACCAAGAGACCCAGTACTTC
TRBJ2-1,many,-,TRBV5-1,CASSPVLGNEQFF,TGCGCCAGCAGCCCCGTCTTGGGCAATGAGCAGTTCTTC
TRBJ2-5,few,TRBD1,TRBV16,CASKNRGPNEQYF,TGTGCCAGTAAAAACAGGGGACCCAATGAGCAGTACTTC
TRBJ1-5,few,-,TRBV27,CASSLGTWSNQPQHF,TGTGCCAGCAGTTTAGGCACTTGGAGCAATCAGCCCCAGCATTTT
TRBJ2-1,-,-,TRBV20-1,CSASSLARGQFF,TGCAGTGCTAGTAGCCTAGCACGGGGCCAGTTCTTC
TRBJ1-1,-,-,TRBV20-1,CSARHWNTEAFF,TGCAGTGCTAGACACTGGAACACTGAAGCTTTCTTT
TRBJ1-1,few,TRBD1,TRBV10-3,CAIRGPGQSHTEAFF,TGTGCCATCAGGGGACCGGGACAGTCTCACACTGAAGCTTTCTTT
TRBJ1-2,few,-,TRBV12-3/TRBV12-4,CASSSTLFPGYTF,TGTGCCAGCAGTTCCACCCTTTTCCCTGGCTACACCTTC
TRBJ1-6,-,-,TRBV20-1,CSASQQGAYNSPLHF,TGCAGTGCTAGCCAACAGGGCGCCTATAATTCACCCCTCCACTTT
TRBJ2-4,once,-,TRBV3-1,CASSQIVPAKNIQYF,TGTGCCAGCAGCCAGATAGTACCAGCCAAAAACATTCAGTACTTC
TRBJ2-1,-,-,TRBV5-1,CASSLRYQGSEQFF,TGCGCCAGCAGCTTGCGGTACCAAGGCTCCGAGCAGTTCTTC
TRBJ2-7,-,-,TRBV20-1,CSAVPQLRGSYEQYF,TGCAGTGCTGTACCCCAGCTCCGAGGGTCCTACGAGCAGTACTTC
TRBJ2-1,-,TRBD2,TRBV20-1,CSAPGLAGGNEQFF,TGCAGTGCTCCCGGACTAGCGGGGGGGAATGAGCAGTTCTTC
TRBJ2-4,-,-,TRBV5-6,CTSSPAGLKAKNIQYF,TGTACCAGCAGCCCGGCGGGACTCAAAGCCAAAAACATTCAGTACTTC
TRBJ1-1,-,-,TRBV6-2/TRBV6-3,CAKWQGGMNTEAFF,TGTGCCAAGTGGCAGGGCGGGATGAACACTGAAGCTTTCTTT
TRBJ2-3,-,-,TRBV24-1,CATSFGSTDTQYF,TGTGCCACCAGTTTCGGTTCCACAGATACGCAGTATTTT
TRBJ1-1,-,-,TRBV4-1,CASSQKWHGEAFF,TGCGCCAGCAGCCAAAAGTGGCACGGTGAAGCTTTCTTT
TRBJ2-3,-,TRBD2,TRBV7-6,CASSSISGGAMDTQYF,TGTGCCAGCAGCTCGATTAGCGGGGGGGCCATGGATACGCAGTATTTT